This TCR beta chain was profiled in a study of T cells after yellow fever vaccination. Study-wide context: Based on CD3, CD45RA, CCR7 and CD95, EM, EMRA, CM and Tscm memory subsets were sorted. Overall study results and limits: Abundant clonotypes from the bulk population could contaminate FACS-sorted repertoires.

There are many counts of this clonotype. CDR1 SGHTA and CDR2 FQGNSA come from the germline V gene. Trimming took 2 bases from V and 7 from J, leaving 12 bases between them. This CDR3 has 13 residues. TCRdb independently ran MiXCR on the 5' RACE reads; one entry per CDR3 protein. There are about 30,000 distinct CDR3 sequences in the sample; over 5.5% occur only once, and 25% lies in the top ten. Sample: PBMCs, either bulk or a sorted T-cell subset (CD4+, CD8+, memory, or dextramer-sorted; not recorded which), taken on the day of the yellow fever booster vaccination. The genes are TRBV7-2 and TRBJ2-7, with D hard to call. The clonotype comes from a man aged 25-45 years who received the YFV17D yellow fever vaccine. CDR3 in amino acids: CASSLTPPGEQYF. CDR3 DNA: TGTGCCAGCAGCTTAACTCCTCCCGGGGAGCAGTACTTC.